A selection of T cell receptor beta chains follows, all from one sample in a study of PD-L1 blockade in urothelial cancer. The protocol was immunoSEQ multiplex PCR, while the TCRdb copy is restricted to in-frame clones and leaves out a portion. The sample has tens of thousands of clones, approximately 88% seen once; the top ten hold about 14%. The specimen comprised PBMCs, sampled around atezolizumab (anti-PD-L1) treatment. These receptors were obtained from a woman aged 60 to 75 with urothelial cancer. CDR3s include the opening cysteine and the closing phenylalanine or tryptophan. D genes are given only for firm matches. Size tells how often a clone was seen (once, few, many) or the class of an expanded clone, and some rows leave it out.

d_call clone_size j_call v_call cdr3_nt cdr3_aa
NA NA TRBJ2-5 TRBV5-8 TGTGCCAGCCTCCCGGGCCGGGGGGAGACCCAGTACTTC CASLPGRGETQYF
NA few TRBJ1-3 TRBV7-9 TGTGCCAGCAGCCCAGGGGTCTCTGGAAACACCATATATTTT CASSPGVSGNTIYF
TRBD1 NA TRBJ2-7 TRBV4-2 TGTGCCAGCAGCCAAGAAGGGGACAGCTCCTACGAGCAGTACTTC CASSQEGDSSYEQYF
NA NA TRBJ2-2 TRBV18 TGTGCCAGCTCACGGACAGTCGGCGGGGAGCTGTTTTTT CASSRTVGGELFF
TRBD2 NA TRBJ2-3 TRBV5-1 TGCGCCAGCAGCTTGGTAACTAGCGGGAGGGATACGCAGTATTTT CASSLVTSGRDTQYF
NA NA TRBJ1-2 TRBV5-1 TGCGCCAGCAGCTTGGCGCCGGGAGAGAATGGTGGCTACACCTTC CASSLAPGENGGYTF
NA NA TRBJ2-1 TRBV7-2 TGTGCCAGCAGCTTTCGGGGGCTAGCGGAGAATGAGCAGTTCTTC CASSFRGLAENEQFF
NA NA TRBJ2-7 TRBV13 TGTGCCAGCAGCAACTTTGCCTACGAGCAGTACTTC CASSNFAYEQYF
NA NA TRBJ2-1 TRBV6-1 TGTGCCAGCAGTGAGATGCGTCATGAGCAGTTCTTC CASSEMRHEQFF
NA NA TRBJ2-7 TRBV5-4 TGTGCCAGCAGCCATGGACTCTCCCTCCTATACGAGCAGTACTTC CASSHGLSLLYEQYF
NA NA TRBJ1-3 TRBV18 TGTGCCAGCTCACCACTCCAGGGAGGAAACACCATATATTTT CASSPLQGGNTIYF